These T cell receptor beta chains were read from a single sample in a study of T cell responses to AZD1222 COVID-19 vaccine. The protocol was immunoSEQ multiplex PCR, while the TCRdb copy is restricted to in-frame clones and leaves out a portion. The sample holds about 140,000 clones, roughly 91% seen once. Here the sequenced sample was peripheral blood, taken 28 days after the second AZD1222 dose. All receptors derive from an adult who received the AZD1222 COVID-19 vaccine. Both conserved end residues are part of each CDR3. The D gene is left open where the match is weak. Only some rows state a clone size, as once, few, many or a class for expanded clones.

j_call | clone_size | v_call | d_call | cdr3_aa | cdr3_nt
TRBJ2-7 | once | TRBV2 | TRBD1 | CASSPGQGIYEQYF | TGTGCCAGCTCCCCTGGACAGGGGATATACGAGCAGTACTTC
TRBJ2-7 | - | TRBV9 | - | CASSVLQGSDEQYF | TGTGCCAGCAGCGTACTCCAGGGCTCCGACGAGCAGTACTTC
TRBJ2-7 | - | TRBV5-6 | TRBD2 | CASSLTGGAVGEQYF | TGTGCCAGCAGCTTGACGGGAGGGGCAGTCGGCGAGCAGTACTTC
TRBJ1-6 | - | TRBV3-1/TRBV3-2 | - | CASSRDIQGRSPLHF | TGTGCCAGCAGCCGAGACATCCAGGGGAGGTCACCCCTCCACTTT
TRBJ2-1 | - | TRBV2 | TRBD2 | CASSEYGLAGGGEQFF | TGTGCCAGCAGTGAATACGGCCTAGCGGGAGGCGGTGAGCAGTTCTTC
TRBJ2-5 | - | TRBV10-3 | TRBD2 | CAISSPGLADQETQYF | TGTGCCATCAGTTCCCCGGGACTAGCGGACCAAGAGACCCAGTACTTC
TRBJ1-2 | - | TRBV6-5 | - | CASSYSKGLGWGYTF | TGTGCCAGCAGTTACTCGAAGGGGTTGGGGTGGGGCTACACCTTC
TRBJ2-5 | - | TRBV10-3 | - | CAMGSEETQYF | TGTGCCATGGGGTCAGAGGAGACCCAGTACTTC
TRBJ2-1 | - | TRBV9 | - | CASSVEDEQFF | TGTGCCAGCAGCGTAGAAGATGAGCAGTTCTTC
TRBJ1-3 | - | TRBV10-1 | - | CASSPNFGSGNTIYF | TGCGCCAGCAGCCCCAATTTTGGCTCTGGAAACACCATATATTTT
TRBJ2-5 | - | TRBV29-1 | TRBD1 | CSGDRGRETQYF | TGCAGCGGGGACAGGGGCCGGGAGACCCAGTACTTC
TRBJ2-7 | - | TRBV7-2 | - | CASSLATSGPHEQYF | TGTGCCAGCAGCTTAGCCACTTCAGGACCCCACGAGCAGTACTTC
TRBJ1-1 | - | TRBV6-6 | - | CASSYKARDEAFF | TGTGCCAGCAGTTATAAGGCGAGGGATGAAGCTTTCTTT
TRBJ2-5 | once | TRBV10-3 | - | CAISHDGRQETQYF | TGTGCCATCAGTCATGACGGACGTCAAGAGACCCAGTACTTC
TRBJ1-1 | - | TRBV27 | - | CASKTGLNTEAFF | TGTGCCAGCAAAACAGGACTGAACACTGAAGCTTTCTTT
TRBJ1-5 | - | TRBV16 | - | CASSQWTGQPQHF | TGTGCCAGCAGCCAGTGGACCGGTCAGCCCCAGCATTTT
TRBJ1-2 | - | TRBV28 | - | CASSLWGASIYGYTF | TGTGCCAGCAGTTTATGGGGGGCGAGTATCTATGGCTACACCTTC
TRBJ1-2 | once | TRBV29-1 | TRBD1 | CSAGDRGLEGYTF | TGCAGCGCCGGGGACAGGGGGCTAGAGGGCTACACCTTC
TRBJ2-1 | - | TRBV4-1 | - | CASSQVGNEQFF | TGCGCCAGCAGCCAAGTCGGAAATGAGCAGTTCTTC
TRBJ1-4 | - | TRBV10-2 | - | CASRRGINEKLFF | TGCGCCAGCAGACGGGGAATTAATGAAAAACTGTTTTTT
TRBJ2-3 | - | TRBV27 | - | CASSLYRTDTQYF | TGTGCCAGCAGTCTATATCGCACAGATACGCAGTATTTT
TRBJ1-4 | - | TRBV5-1 | - | CASSFGGLREKLFF | TGCGCCAGCAGCTTCGGGGGGCTTCGTGAAAAACTGTTTTTT
TRBJ2-2 | - | TRBV2 | - | CASSEDTGELFF | TGTGCCAGCAGTGAAGACACCGGGGAGCTGTTTTTT
TRBJ1-3 | - | TRBV7-9 | - | CASSSAWGENGGNTIYF | TGTGCCAGCAGCTCCGCCTGGGGGGAAAATGGTGGAAACACCATATATTTT
TRBJ1-2 | - | TRBV24-1 | - | CATNSPNYGYTF | TGTGCCACCAACAGCCCTAACTATGGCTACACCTTC
TRBJ2-1 | - | TRBV28 | - | CASSFWGDYNEQFF | TGTGCCAGCAGTTTCTGGGGGGACTACAATGAGCAGTTCTTC
TRBJ2-7 | - | TRBV11-2 | - | CASSFGGEQYF | TGTGCCAGCAGCTTTGGGGGCGAGCAGTACTTC
TRBJ2-7 | - | TRBV7-8 | TRBD2 | CASSPGGLAGVGGEQYF | TGTGCCAGCAGCCCCGGAGGGCTAGCGGGAGTTGGGGGCGAGCAGTACTTC
TRBJ1-2 | - | TRBV12-3/TRBV12-4 | - | CASSLYSDYGYTF | TGTGCCAGCAGTCTCTACAGCGACTATGGCTACACCTTC
TRBJ2-2 | - | TRBV19 | - | CASSTKIGPGELFF | TGTGCCAGTAGTACGAAGATCGGGCCCGGGGAGCTGTTTTTT
TRBJ1-2 | - | TRBV5-1 | - | CASSLDGGNYGYTF | TGCGCCAGCAGCTTGGATGGGGGGAACTATGGCTACACCTTC
TRBJ2-1 | - | TRBV9 | TRBD2 | CASRGDIGGSNNEQFF | TGTGCCAGCAGGGGGGATATAGGCGGGAGTAACAATGAGCAGTTCTTC
TRBJ2-3 | - | TRBV5-4 | - | CASSLPGSDTQYF | TGTGCCAGCAGCTTACCGGGATCTGATACGCAGTATTTT
TRBJ1-2 | - | TRBV28 | TRBD1 | CASSLAGGGNYGYTF | TGTGCCAGCAGTTTAGCAGGGGGCGGCAACTATGGCTACACCTTC
TRBJ2-1 | - | TRBV21-1 | - | CASSKKIAGESYNEQFF | TGTGCCAGCAGCAAAAAGATAGCGGGAGAGTCCTACAATGAGCAGTTCTTC
TRBJ2-7 | once | TRBV4-2 | - | CASSPGISPAEQYF | TGTGCCAGCAGCCCAGGAATTTCTCCGGCCGAGCAGTACTTC
TRBJ2-3 | - | TRBV27 | TRBD2 | CASSLRGGGLNTDTQYF | TGTGCCAGCAGTTTACGGGGCGGGGGGCTCAACACAGATACGCAGTATTTT
TRBJ1-1 | once | TRBV7-9 | - | CASRQNRLNTEAFF | TGTGCCAGCAGGCAAAACAGGTTGAACACTGAAGCTTTCTTT
TRBJ2-7 | - | TRBV7-3 | - | CASSPGSGAYEQYF | TGTGCCAGCAGTCCCGGCAGCGGTGCCTACGAGCAGTACTTC
TRBJ2-2 | once | TRBV9 | - | CASSVLYGKLGTGELFF | TGTGCCAGCAGCGTACTGTACGGGAAACTCGGGACCGGGGAGCTGTTTTTT